This entry lists 29 T cell receptor beta chains sequenced from one sample in a study of shared clonotypes between healthy human individuals. Clones were read by immunoSEQ multiplex PCR, and TCRdb kept only the in-frame ones, dropping some. The sample gives roughly 2 million clones, 85% to 95% of which show up once; more than 0.1% is in the top ten. The sequenced material came from naive CD4+ T cells sorted from blood. Subset in this sample: CD45RA+ positively selected. Receptors were obtained from a man aged 18 to 29 in good health.

The rearrangement joins TRBV23-1 to TRBJ1-4; 7 positions match TRBD1. TRBV23-1 is placed among ORFs of uncertain function. This CDR3 is 9 amino acids long. CDR3: CAGGRKLFF. DNA for the CDR3: TGCGCAGGGGGCAGAAAACTGTTTTTT.

V usage is TRBV7-9 and J usage is TRBJ2-3; D not certain. Trimming removed 2 bases from V and 4 bases from J, with 4 bases in between. Looked up from germline, CDR1 is SEHNR and CDR2 is FQNEAQ (reference sequence). The CDR3 is made up of 12 amino acids. CDR3 sequence reads: CASSLLPDTQYF. In DNA, the CDR3 is TGTGCCAGCAGCTTATTGCCAGATACGCAGTATTTT.

A word on this clone: Other nucleotide sequences in the sample specify the same CDR3. This sequence joins TRBV7-2 and TRBJ2-7; TRBD2 might be the D (6 bases). The V gene lost 1 base and the J gene lost 4 bases, with 8 bases spanning the gap. CDR1 SGHTA and CDR2 FQGNSA come from the germline V gene. The length of the CDR3 is 13 residues. The CDR3 protein is CASSLEGRYEQYF. The DNA for the CDR3 is TGTGCCAGCAGCTTAGAGGGGAGGTACGAGCAGTACTTC.

This chain connects TRBV10-3 to TRBJ2-5; the match to TRBD2 covers 8 bases. Matching the DNA end better, TRBJ2-7 makes the J call doubtful. The length of the CDR3 is 13 residues. Germline V gene data show CDR1 as ENHRY and CDR2 as SYGVKD. In DNA form, the CDR3 reads TGTGCCATCAGCGCGGGAGGCCCCTACGAGCAGTACTTC. Translated: CAISAGGPYEQYF.

V is TRBV6-6 and J is TRBJ2-7, with 9 positions matching TRBD1. Germline CDR1 and CDR2: MNHNY and SVGAGI (reference sequence). Trimming removed 4 bases from V and 4 bases from J; junction bases left unmatched: 5. The CDR3 has 14 residues. The DNA of the CDR3 is TGTGCCAGCAGTTCCCGGGACAGGGTTTACGAGCAGTACTTC. Its translation is CASSSRDRVYEQYF.

The rearrangement links TRBV5-8 to TRBJ1-3; a possible D gene is TRBD1 (5 bases). Germline assignment: CDR1 SGHTS and CDR2 YDEGEE. This CDR3 region has 16 residues. Trimming shortened V by 0 bases and J by 0 bases, and 10 bases separated the two germline ends. CDR3 nucleotides: TGTGCCAGCAGCTTGGCTGGGACCGCCTCTGGAAACACCATATATTTT. Translation gives CASSLAGTASGNTIYF.

The chain recombines TRBV5-1 with TRBJ2-7; the match to TRBD1 covers 7 bases. The V gene end was trimmed by 0 bases and the J gene end by 3 bases; junction bases not matched to a gene: 6. This CDR3 has 15 residues. Germline CDR1 SGHRS, CDR2 YFSETQ. CDR3 DNA sequence: TGCGCCAGCAGCTTGGGACAGGGTTCCTACTACGAGCAGTACTTC. Its protein is CASSLGQGSYYEQYF.

This rearrangement joins TRBV30 to TRBJ2-6, with TRBD2 identical over 10 bases. V shed 0 bases, J shed 0 bases, and the junction held 8 bases outside the gene matches. The CDR3 is 19 amino acids. CDR1 GTSNPN and CDR2 SVGIG come from the germline V gene (reference sequence). Written as DNA, the CDR3 is TGTGCCTGGAGTGTTGTTCGGACTAGCGGTAACTCTGGGGCCAACGTCCTGACTTTC. Translating it yields CAWSVVRTSGNSGANVLTF.

The chain has TRBV7-9 and TRBJ2-5; possible D gene TRBD1, 6 bases. Germline-derived CDR1 and CDR2 are SEHNR and FQNEAQ (reference sequence). This CDR3 has 13 residues. V was pared by 5 bases and J by 5 bases, with 12 bases between. The CDR3 reads CASSLTGLETQYF. The CDR3 nucleotides are TGTGCCAGCAGCCTGACAGGTCTCGAGACCCAGTACTTC.

Note on this clone: At the DNA level, this CDR3 is encoded by other sequences in the same sample as well. The V call is TRBV30, the J call TRBJ2-5; 8 bases align to TRBD2. Germline V gives CDR1 GTSNPN, CDR2 SVGIG (reference sequence). The junction had 7 bases not matched to a gene; V was cut back by 2 bases and J by 5 bases. The CDR3 is 14 amino acids. The chain's CDR3 is CAWSSSGRGETQYF. CDR3 sequence (DNA): TGTGCCTGGAGTTCAAGCGGGAGAGGGGAGACCCAGTACTTC.

The rearrangement uses TRBV18 and TRBJ1-5; the D is unclear. The germline CDR1 and CDR2 sequences are KGHSH and LQKENI. The CDR3 extends over 15 amino acids. The V end was cut by 3 bases, the J end by 2 bases, with 11 bases between. The CDR3 region has the DNA TGTGCCAGCTCACCGAAGGTCTCGGGCAATCAGCCCCAGCATTTT. It yields the protein CASSPKVSGNQPQHF.

V is TRBV5-1 and J is TRBJ2-2; 7 bases line up with TRBD2. Trimming took 0 bases from V and 5 from J; bases not matched to a gene: 10. The length of the CDR3 is 17 residues. From germline, CDR1 is SGHRS and CDR2 YFSETQ. DNA for the CDR3: TGCGCCAGCAGCTTGGCCGTCGGACTAGGTCGGACCGGGGAGCTGTTTTTT. Translating it yields CASSLAVGLGRTGELFF.

The gene calls are TRBV4-3 and TRBJ2-7; 9 nucleotides match TRBD1. V lost 0 bases to trimming and J lost 9 bases; unmatched junction nucleotides: 9. CDR3 length: 15 amino acids. Germline V lookup: CDR1 LGHNA, CDR2 YSLEER. Written as DNA, the CDR3 is TGCGCCAGCAGCCAAGATCGGGACAGGGCGTCCTGGCAGTACTTC. It is translated as CASSQDRDRASWQYF.

The rearrangement uses TRBV5-3 and TRBJ2-7; 14 bases line up with TRBD2. TRBV5-3 is assigned to the ORF class and has an uncertain function. V lost 3 bases and J lost 3; bases outside the gene matches: 2. The length of the CDR3 is 15 residues. CDR3 nucleotide sequence: TGTGCCAGAAGCTGCGGGACTAGCGGGAGCTACGAGCAGTACTTC. This translates into CARSCGTSGSYEQYF.

In DNA, the CDR3 is TGTGCCAGCTCACCCCAAAGTCCGAGTGGCTACACCTTC. As protein: CASSPQSPSGYTF. The chain carries TRBV18 and TRBJ1-2, with no clear D. The V end lost 3 bases, the J end lost 7 bases, and 12 bases lay between the germline ends. Germline V gives CDR1 KGHSH, CDR2 LQKENI. The CDR3 extends over 13 amino acids. Using reference TRBV18 and TRBJ1-2 for the parts outside the CDR3, the full variable domain is NAGVMQNPRHLVRRRGQEARLRCSPMKGHSHVYWYRQLPEEGLKFMVYLQKENIIDESGMPKERFSAEFPKEGPSILRIQQVVRGDSAAYFCASSPQSPSGYTFGSGTRLTVV.

V is TRBV25-1 and J is TRBJ1-1; perhaps TRBD1 as D (5 bases). Germline-derived CDR1 and CDR2 are MGHDK and SYGVNS. This CDR3 spans 13 amino acids. V lost 8 bases and J lost 1, with 11 bases in between. CDR3 coding DNA: TGTGCCAGCTGTTCGGGGCCGAACACTGAAGCTTTCTTT. Its translation: CASCSGPNTEAFF.

V gene TRBV10-3 combines with J gene TRBJ2-3; D ambiguous. CDR3 length equals 11 residues. V gave up 5 bases and J gave up 3 bases, with 3 bases separating them. CDR1 is ENHRY, CDR2 SYGVKD, per germline. The DNA of the CDR3 is TGTGCCATCAGTCAAACAGATACGCAGTATTTT. Its translation: CAISQTDTQYF.

V and J are TRBV27 and TRBJ1-2; weak D call: TRBD1 (5 bases). CDR1 MNHEY and CDR2 SMNVEV come from the germline V gene (reference sequence). Trimming left V 7 bases short and J 3 bases short, with 18 bases between. The CDR3 contains 15 residues. The CDR3 reads CASTTRAGMDYGYTF. The CDR3 nucleotides read TGTGCCAGCACAACCAGGGCTGGAATGGACTATGGCTACACCTTC.

V and J are TRBV14 and TRBJ1-5, with D possibly being TRBD1 (5 bases). The V gene lost 1 base and the J gene lost 5 bases, with 9 bases spanning the gap. The CDR3 is 14 amino acids. Germline V lookup: CDR1 SGHDN, CDR2 FVKESK. The CDR3 bases are TGTGCCAGCAGCCAAGTTGGGGCTCATCAGCCCCAGCATTTT. Protein: CASSQVGAHQPQHF. Full variable domain (missing parts from reference TRBV14 and TRBJ1-5): EAGVTQFPSHSVIEKGQTVTLRCDPISGHDNLYWYRRVMGKEIKFLLHFVKESKQDESGMPNNRFLAERTGGTYSTLKVQPAELEDSGVYFCASSQVGAHQPQHFGDGTRLSIL.

The rearrangement links TRBV5-6 to TRBJ2-1, with D possibly TRBD2 on 7 matching bases. This CDR3 is 15 amino acids long. Germline CDR1 is SGHDT and CDR2 is YYEEEE. Trimming took 4 bases from V and 3 from J, leaving 14 bases between them. The CDR3 loop reads CASSLWRGLYNEQFF. The CDR3 nucleotides are TGTGCCAGCAGCCTTTGGCGGGGGCTCTACAATGAGCAGTTCTTC.

The chain is built from TRBV6-5 and TRBJ1-1; D gene uncertain. CDR1 and CDR2 from the germline V gene are MNHEY and SVGAGI. This CDR3 contains 15 residues. Trimming took off 6 bases at V and 0 bases at J, with 14 bases between the two ends. Here the CDR3 reads CASRMKRLMNTEAFF. CDR3 DNA sequence: TGTGCCAGCAGAATGAAGAGGCTAATGAACACTGAAGCTTTCTTT.

This chain uses TRBV6-5 with TRBJ1-4, with 7 bases that match TRBD1. Per germline, CDR1 MNHEY and CDR2 SVGAGI. The CDR3 runs to 15 residues. The trim removed 0 bases at V and 9 bases at J, leaving 7 bases unmatched. The CDR3 loop reads CASSYSTGPTQKLFF. CDR3 nucleotides: TGTGCCAGCAGTTACTCGACAGGGCCCACCCAAAAACTGTTTTTT.

CDR3 DNA: TGTGCCAGCAGCGGTGGACTAGCGGCATTCGATACGCAGTATTTT. This codes for CASSGGLAAFDTQYF. This chain connects TRBV9 to TRBJ2-3, with 10 positions matching TRBD2. CDR3 length equals 15 residues. V shed 3 bases, J shed 6 bases, and the junction held 7 bases outside the gene matches. Germline assignment: CDR1 SGDLS and CDR2 YYNGEE.

This clone was counted once. The gene calls are TRBV27 and TRBJ1-2, with TRBD1 as a possible D gene (5 bases). The germline V gene has CDR1 MNHEY and CDR2 SMNVEV (reference sequence). The CDR3 is 12 residues long. V was pared by 6 bases and J by 3 bases, with 8 bases between. The CDR3 DNA is TGTGCCAGCAGGACAGAACACTATGGCTACACCTTC. It encodes CASRTEHYGYTF.

V and J are TRBV4-3 and TRBJ2-2, with TRBD1 matching 7 bases. V dropped 3 bases and J dropped 6; count of bases not matched to a gene: 7. The germline CDR1 and CDR2 sequences are LGHNA and YSLEER. This CDR3 is built from 15 residues. In DNA, the CDR3 is TGCGCCAGCAGCCATGAGGGACAGCAGGCCGGGGAGCTGTTTTTT. This encodes CASSHEGQQAGELFF.

CDR3 protein: CASSRPGVTYEQYF. CDR3 in DNA: TGTGCCAGCAGCCGGCCGGGGGTTACCTACGAGCAGTACTTC. The chain couples TRBV11-2 to TRBJ2-7, with TRBD2 as a possible D gene (6 bases). V lost 5 bases and J lost 2, with 13 bases in between. The germline V gene encodes CDR1 SGHAT and CDR2 FQNNGV. This CDR3 is 14 amino acids long.

The rearrangement uses TRBV6-6 and TRBJ2-1; 9 nucleotides line up with TRBD1. After removal of 5 bases from V and 4 bases from J, the junction contained 9 bases not matched to a gene. The CDR3 is made up of 16 amino acids. The V gene's germline CDR1 is MNHNY and CDR2 SVGAGI (reference sequence). Written as DNA, the CDR3 is TGTGCCAGCAGTAATCCCGGGACAGGGAATTACAATGAGCAGTTCTTC. This translates into CASSNPGTGNYNEQFF.

This CDR3 reads CASSLDPANYGYTF. In DNA, the CDR3 is TGTGCCAGCAGCTTGGACCCAGCTAACTATGGCTACACCTTC. This chain joins TRBV5-4 and TRBJ1-2; D is unresolved. CDR3 length: 14 residues. The ends were cut back, 0 bases at V and 0 bases at J, with 6 bases in the middle. Looked up from germline, CDR1 is SGHNT and CDR2 is YYREEE (reference sequence).

The rearrangement joins TRBV7-9 to TRBJ1-1; D ambiguous. Germline loops: CDR1 SEHNR, CDR2 FQNEAQ (reference sequence). V lost 4 bases to trimming and J lost 8 bases, with 14 bases between them. This CDR3 spans 13 amino acids. The CDR3 nucleotides are TGTGCCAGCAGCTCAAAGTTGGACGGGGAAGCTTTCTTT. This codes for CASSSKLDGEAFF.